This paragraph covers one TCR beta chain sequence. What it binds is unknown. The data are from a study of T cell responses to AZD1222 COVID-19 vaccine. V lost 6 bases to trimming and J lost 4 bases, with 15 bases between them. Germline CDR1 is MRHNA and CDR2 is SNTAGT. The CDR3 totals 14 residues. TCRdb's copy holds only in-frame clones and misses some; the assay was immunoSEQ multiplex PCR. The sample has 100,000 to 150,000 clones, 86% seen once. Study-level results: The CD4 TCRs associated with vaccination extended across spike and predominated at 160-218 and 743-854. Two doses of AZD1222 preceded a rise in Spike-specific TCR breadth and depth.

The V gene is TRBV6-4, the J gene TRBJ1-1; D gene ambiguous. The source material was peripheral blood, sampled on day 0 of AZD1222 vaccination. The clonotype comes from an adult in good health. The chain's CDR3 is CASRARTQSTEAFF. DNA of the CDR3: TGTGCCAGCAGGGCCCGGACCCAGAGCACTGAAGCTTTCTTT.